This passage covers 20 T cell receptor beta chains from one sample sequenced in a study of blood T cells in healthy people across ages. Together with a sample-barcoded 5' primer, a J-beta primer mix was included in a second PCR lasting 7 to 11 cycles. TCRdb called the 5' RACE reads again in MiXCR, with one record for every CDR3 protein. The top ten clones hold 3.7% of a sample with some 760,000 distinct CDR3 sequences, approximately 25% of them seen once. This sample was also put to use in a study of T cells of mothers and their children.

Sequencing used blood. The receptors were gathered from a boy younger than 18 in good health.

The J gene is TRBJ2-1, the V gene TRBV7-2; weak D call: TRBD2 (6 bases). CDR1 and CDR2 (germline): SGHTA, FQGNSA. The V end lost 6 bases, the J end lost 4 bases, and 16 bases lay between the germline ends. The CDR3 runs to 15 residues. In DNA, the CDR3 is TGTGCCAGCAGACCTGCAGCGGGCCCTTACAATGAGCAGTTCTTC. It specifies CASRPAAGPYNEQFF.

V is TRBV20-1 and J is TRBJ1-2; D gene unclear. V was trimmed by 6 bases and J by 0 bases, leaving 11 bases between them. The germline gives CDR1 DFQATT, CDR2 SNEGSKA (reference sequence). This CDR3 has 13 residues. Here the CDR3 reads CSASALANYGYTF. The CDR3 region has the DNA TGCAGTGCCAGTGCGCTAGCTAACTATGGCTACACCTTC.

This clonotype has more than one count but fewer than ten. The V gene is TRBV4-1, the J gene TRBJ2-7, with TRBD2 matching 7 bases. The germline V gene encodes CDR1 MGHRA and CDR2 YSYEKL. The J segment lost 0 bases and the V segment lost 2 bases, leaving 13 bases of the junction unmatched. The CDR3 is 18 amino acids. The CDR3 loop is CASSQSPSGVGVSYEQYF. In DNA form, the CDR3 reads TGCGCCAGCAGCCAATCTCCTAGCGGAGTGGGGGTCTCCTACGAGCAGTACTTC.

This clonotype was observed many times. V is TRBV4-1 and J is TRBJ2-7; 8 positions match TRBD1. The CDR3 extends over 14 amino acids. Germline V lookup: CDR1 MGHRA, CDR2 YSYEKL. After removal of 4 bases from V and 1 base from J, the junction contained 3 bases not matched to a gene. The CDR3 spells CASSPGDRSYEQYF. The DNA of the CDR3 is TGCGCCAGCAGCCCGGGGGACAGGTCCTACGAGCAGTACTTC.

The V gene is TRBV12-3 or TRBV12-4, the J gene TRBJ1-2; 7 bases are shared with TRBD1. The CDR3 length is 15 residues. V was clipped by 7 bases and J by 4 bases; unmatched bases: 12. The CDR3: CASTTLPGGLYGYTF. The CDR3 DNA reads as TGTGCCAGCACCACTCTCCCAGGGGGTCTCTATGGCTACACCTTC.

This clonotype has only a few counts. The genes are TRBV6-2 or TRBV6-3 and TRBJ1-5; 7 bases fit TRBD1. Germline trimming cut 2 bases from V and 4 bases from J; bases unmatched to any gene: 5. This CDR3 contains 15 residues. Germline V gene sequence: CDR1 MNHEY, CDR2 SVGEGT. CDR3 DNA sequence: TGTGCCAGCAGTTACGTAGGGGGCTTTAATCAGCCCCAGCATTTT. Translating gives CASSYVGGFNQPQHF.

The J gene is TRBJ2-5, the V gene TRBV18; 10 positions match TRBD1. The end of the DNA fits TRBJ2-1 better, so the J call may be wrong. The CDR3 spans 15 residues. Germline assignment: CDR1 KGHSH and CDR2 LQKENI. CDR3 protein: CASSFPGTGDFEQFF. CDR3 nucleotide sequence: TGTGCCAGCTCATTTCCCGGGACAGGGGATTTTGAGCAGTTCTTC.

This clonotype was recorded a few times. The junction shows a germline mismatch at one end, possibly a read error. The rearrangement uses TRBV28 and TRBJ1-4; no clear D. The CDR3 consists of 14 residues. Germline V gene lookup returns CDR1 MDHEN and CDR2 SYDVKM. CDR3 region: CASGEEPQAEKLSF. CDR3 sequence (DNA): TGTGCCAGCGGGGAGGAACCCCAAGCTGAAAAACTGTCTTTT.

This chain links TRBV27 with TRBJ2-5; D is unresolved. With 0 bases removed from V and 4 bases from J, the gap between germline ends came to 12 bases. CDR1 and CDR2 from the germline V gene are MNHEY and SMNVEV (reference sequence). The CDR3 is 15 amino acids. The CDR3 coding sequence is TGTGCCAGCAGTTTATCGAAGTGGATAGGAGAGACCCAGTACTTC. Translated, it gives CASSLSKWIGETQYF.

The chain couples TRBV12-3 or TRBV12-4 to TRBJ2-3, with D unclear. V shed 6 bases and J shed 13 bases, with 17 bases lying between them. The CDR3 has 12 residues. Here the CDR3 reads CASRVGTDVEYF. The CDR3 nucleotides are TGTGCCAGCAGAGTGGGAACAGATGTGGAGTATTTT.

The chain has TRBV5-4 and TRBJ2-4; no clear D. This CDR3 is built from 14 residues. With 2 bases removed from V and 1 base from J, the gap between germline ends came to 7 bases. Germline lookup yields CDR1 SGHNT and CDR2 YYREEE (reference sequence). The CDR3 is CASSFPEAKNIQYF. In nucleotides, the CDR3 is TGTGCCAGCAGCTTTCCGGAGGCCAAAAACATTCAGTACTTC.

This clonotype has just a few counts. The chain carries TRBV29-1 and TRBJ2-2; 8 nucleotides line up with TRBD2. Trimming at V came to 4 bases and at J to 2 bases, leaving 6 bases not matched to a gene. The CDR3 is made up of 15 amino acids. Per germline, CDR1 SQVTM and CDR2 ANQGSEA. CDR3 sequence (DNA): TGCAGCGTTGTGGCGGGGGGCCCTAACACCGGGGAGCTGTTTTTT. It encodes CSVVAGGPNTGELFF.

This clonotype occurred once. The rearrangement joins TRBV7-9 to TRBJ1-1; TRBD1 aligns across 7 bases. V trimming: 1 base; J trimming: 7 bases; junction bases outside the gene matches: 12. This CDR3 has 16 residues. The V gene's germline CDR1 is SEHNR and CDR2 FQNEAQ (reference sequence). The CDR3 coding sequence is TGTGCCAGCAGCTTAGTAGGGGGGGCGCCAGGGGGTGAAGCTTTCTTT. It yields the protein CASSLVGGAPGGEAFF. Supplemented by reference TRBV7-9 and TRBJ1-1, the full variable domain reads DTGVSQNPRHKITKRGQNVTFRCDPISEHNRLYWYRQTLGQGPEFLTYFQNEAQLEKSRLLSDRFSAERPKGSFSTLEIQRTEQGDSAMYLCASSLVGGAPGGEAFFGQGTRLTVV.

A few counts support this clonotype. The rearrangement uses TRBV25-1 and TRBJ1-2; 8 nucleotides match TRBD1. With V trimmed by 2 bases and J by 11 bases, 13 bases remained unmatched. This CDR3 is 15 amino acids long. The germline CDR1 and CDR2 sequences are MGHDK and SYGVNS. The CDR3, as DNA: TGTGCCAGCAGTGAAGAAACCCAGTCCAGGGGGCGATACACCTTC. Translated: CASSEETQSRGRYTF.

The chain employs TRBV28 and TRBJ1-4, with 8 positions matching TRBD1. The CDR3 is 14 amino acids. The V gene end was trimmed by 7 bases and the J gene end by 6 bases; junction bases not matched to a gene: 7. The germline V gene has CDR1 MDHEN and CDR2 SYDVKM. CDR3 sequence: CASMGAGGDEKLFF. The CDR3 DNA is TGTGCCAGCATGGGGGCAGGGGGCGATGAAAAACTGTTTTTT. The variable domain in full, completed from reference TRBV28 and TRBJ1-4, reads DVKVTQSSRYLVKRTGEKVFLECVQDMDHENMFWYRQDPGLGLRLIYFSYDVKMKEKGDIPEGYSVSREKKERFSLILESASTNQTSMYLCASMGAGGDEKLFFGSGTQLSVL.

The chain links TRBV9 to TRBJ1-1; D possibly corresponds to TRBD1 (6 bases). The germline V gene has CDR1 SGDLS and CDR2 YYNGEE. The CDR3 totals 13 residues. V lost 5 bases, J lost 4 bases, and 12 bases lay in between. The CDR3 reads CASRGGALTEAFF. The CDR3 DNA follows: TGTGCCAGCAGGGGGGGGGCTCTCACTGAAGCTTTCTTT.

This chain uses TRBV5-5 with TRBJ2-7; 8 bases are shared with TRBD2. CDR1 is SGHKS, CDR2 YYEKEE, per germline (reference sequence). This CDR3 is built from 16 residues. Trimming took 4 bases from V and 1 from J; bases not matched to a gene: 10. The DNA for the CDR3 is TGTGCCAGCAGCCTCCCCCCGCCGGGGGGGTCCTACGAGCAGTACTTC. This gives the protein CASSLPPPGGSYEQYF.

This chain connects TRBV29-1 to TRBJ2-5; the D call may be TRBD1 or TRBD2 (5 bases each). The CDR3 is made up of 13 amino acids. Between the trimmed V and J ends, which lost 6 bases and 5 bases, there was a span of 16 bases. The germline V gene encodes CDR1 SQVTM and CDR2 ANQGSEA. The CDR3 DNA follows: TGCAGCGTCCCCTCCGGGGCAGGGGAGACCCAGTACTTC. Translating it yields CSVPSGAGETQYF. The full variable domain, its missing parts supplied by reference TRBV29-1 and TRBJ2-5, is SAVISQKPSRDICQRGTSLTIQCQVDSQVTMMFWYRQQPGQSLTLIATANQGSEATYESGFVIDKFPISRPNLTFSTLTVSNMSPEDSSIYLCSVPSGAGETQYFGPGTRLLVL.

This clonotype was seen only a few times. The V and J genes are TRBV4-1 and TRBJ2-1; 8 positions agree with TRBD1. Trimming removed 1 base from V and 2 bases from J; junction bases left unmatched: 4. Germline CDR1 MGHRA, CDR2 YSYEKL. CDR3 length equals 16 residues. CDR3 coding DNA: TGCGCCAGCAGCCAAGCGGACAGGGCCCCCTACAATGAGCAGTTCTTC. This codes for CASSQADRAPYNEQFF.

This chain joins TRBV4-1 and TRBJ1-2; D is possibly TRBD1 (6 bases). Per germline, CDR1 MGHRA and CDR2 YSYEKL. Trimming pared 2 bases from V and 4 bases from J, leaving 14 bases between. CDR3 length: 15 residues. CDR3 coding DNA: TGCGCCAGCAGCCAACCGGGACAAAGGAGCTATGGCTACACCTTC. Translating it yields CASSQPGQRSYGYTF.